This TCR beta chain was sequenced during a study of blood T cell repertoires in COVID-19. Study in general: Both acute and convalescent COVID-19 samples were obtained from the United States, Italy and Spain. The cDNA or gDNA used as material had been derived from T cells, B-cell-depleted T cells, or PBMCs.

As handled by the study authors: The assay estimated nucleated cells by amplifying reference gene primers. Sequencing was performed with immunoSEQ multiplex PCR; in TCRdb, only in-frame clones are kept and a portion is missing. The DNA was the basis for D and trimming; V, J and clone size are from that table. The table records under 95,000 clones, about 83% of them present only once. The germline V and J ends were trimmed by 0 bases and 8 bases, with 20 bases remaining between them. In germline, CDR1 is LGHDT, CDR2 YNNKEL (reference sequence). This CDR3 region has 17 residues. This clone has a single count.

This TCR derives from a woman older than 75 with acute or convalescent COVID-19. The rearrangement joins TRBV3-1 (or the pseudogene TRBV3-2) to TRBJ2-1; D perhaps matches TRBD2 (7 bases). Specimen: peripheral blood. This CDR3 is CASSQDQGGGPMDEQFF. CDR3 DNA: TGTGCCAGCAGCCAAGATCAGGGAGGGGGGCCCATGGATGAGCAGTTCTTC.